A single sample gave rise to the 13 T cell receptor beta chains below, sequenced in a study of cytomegalovirus exposure and HLA in healthy donors (dated by TCRdb to between 2016 and 2019). Library prep was done by the immunoSEQ multiplex PCR assay. This is the immuneACCESS table as TCRdb keeps it, with only in-frame sequences that have V and J called. A part of the clones is gone; compared with another copy, unresolved V genes explain less than half, and the rest is unexplained. The sample table records fewer than 85,000 clones; around 90% of these occur just once. Together, the top ten hold approximately 4.2% of the sample. The sequenced material came from PBMCs. All receptors come from a young woman in good health and CMV-seropositive.

This chain links TRBV28 with TRBJ2-3, with 8 bases aligning to TRBD2. The CDR3 consists of 15 residues. V lost 4 bases, J lost 1 base, and 4 bases stayed unmatched. Germline CDR1 reads MDHEN; CDR2 reads SYDVKM. As DNA, the CDR3 is TGTGCCAGCAGTTCGCTAGCGGGTGGCACAGATACGCAGTATTTT. This gives the protein CASSSLAGGTDTQYF.

This clone has just one count. The chain joins TRBV4-3 to TRBJ1-6, with 10 bases lining up with TRBD1. The CDR3 spans 17 residues. Germline values: CDR1 LGHNA, CDR2 YSLEER. Losses at the gene ends were 5 bases for V and 9 bases for J; bases not matched to a gene: 13. CDR3 residues: CASSSGQGVLGGSPLHF. In DNA, the CDR3 is TGCGCCAGCAGCTCCGGACAGGGGGTGCTTGGGGGTTCACCCCTCCACTTT.

The chain links TRBV30 to TRBJ2-7; the D gene is possibly TRBD2 (6 bases). CDR1 is GTSNPN and CDR2 is SVGIG in the germline V gene (reference sequence). Trimming cost V 1 base and J 6 bases, with 16 bases left between them. The CDR3 spans 14 residues. CDR3 sequence: CAWSGAGNDCEQYF. CDR3 coding DNA: TGTGCCTGGAGTGGGGCGGGGAATGACTGCGAGCAGTACTTC.

This chain connects TRBV6-1 to TRBJ1-2, with no clear D. The CDR3 extends over 14 amino acids. CDR1 is MNHNS, CDR2 SASEGT, per germline. V lost 2 bases to trimming and J lost 5 bases, with 12 bases between them. CDR3 in DNA: TGTGCCAGCAGTGAATCGGGGTTATGGTATGGCTACACCTTC. Protein product: CASSESGLWYGYTF.

J is TRBJ2-5 and V is TRBV27, with 11 nucleotides matching TRBD2. The germline V gene encodes CDR1 MNHEY and CDR2 SMNVEV (reference sequence). The CDR3 is made up of 17 amino acids. J was trimmed by 1 base and V by 3 bases; bases with no gene match: 7. The CDR3 reads CASSFAGTSGPQETQYF. The DNA of the CDR3 is TGTGCCAGCAGTTTCGCCGGGACTAGCGGCCCCCAAGAGACCCAGTACTTC.

There are a few counts of this clone. This sequence joins TRBV6-6 and TRBJ2-2; 11 nucleotides align to TRBD1. The CDR3 runs 15 residues. The V gene's germline CDR1 is MNHNY and CDR2 SVGAGI (reference sequence). V gave up 6 bases and J gave up 3 bases; unmatched junction bases: 3. The CDR3 nucleotides read TGTGCCAGCAGGGGGACAGGGGGTGACACCGGGGAGCTGTTTTTT. Its translation: CASRGTGGDTGELFF.

This clone was found once. The rearrangement joins TRBV5-1 to TRBJ1-1; 7 bases are shared with TRBD1. Trimming cost V 4 bases and J 4 bases; bases outside gene matches: 7. Germline-derived CDR1 and CDR2 are SGHRS and YFSETQ. CDR3 size: 14 residues. The CDR3 loop reads CASSAGTAITEAFF. For the CDR3, the DNA is TGCGCCAGCAGCGCAGGGACAGCGATCACTGAAGCTTTCTTT.

This clone was detected only once. The V gene is TRBV11-2, the J gene TRBJ1-1; unclear D gene. Per germline, CDR1 SGHAT and CDR2 FQNNGV. V was pared by 5 bases and J by 10 bases, with 14 bases between. This CDR3 spans 12 amino acids. Here the CDR3 DNA reads TGTGCCAGCAGCCAAACAGCAAATGGAGCTTTCTTT. Its translation: CASSQTANGAFF.

This chain links TRBV5-1 with TRBJ2-3; TRBD1 matches 9 bases. The germline gives CDR1 SGHRS, CDR2 YFSETQ. Unmatched junction bases numbered 5, after V lost 2 bases and J lost 4 bases. There are 15 residues in the CDR3. CDR3 coding DNA: TGCGCCAGCAGCTTAGGACAGGGGAGCTCAGATACGCAGTATTTT. Translated: CASSLGQGSSDTQYF.

Points on this clone: One junction end does not reproduce the germline sequence, and a read error may be involved. The chain has TRBV7-7 and TRBJ2-5, with TRBD2 matching over 13 bases. The CDR3 runs 15 residues. Germline V gene data show CDR1 as SSHAT and CDR2 as FNYEAQ (reference sequence). CDR3 nucleotide sequence: TGTGCTAGCAGCCTGACTAGCGGGGGGCAAGAGACCCAGTACTTC. Translating it yields CASSLTSGGQETQYF.

The chain combines TRBV10-3 with TRBJ2-7; possibly TRBD1 for D (6 bases). The V gene's germline CDR1 is ENHRY and CDR2 SYGVKD. The CDR3 totals 11 residues. Deletions cut 11 bases from V and 5 bases from J, with 13 bases between. The CDR3 coding sequence is TGTGCCGTCCAACAGGGTAACGAGCAGTACTTC. Protein product: CAVQQGNEQYF.

This chain connects TRBV11-2 to TRBJ2-7; 7 bases match TRBD2. The junction had 7 bases not matched to a gene; V was cut back by 3 bases and J by 2 bases. The CDR3 has 15 residues. Germline CDR1 SGHAT, CDR2 FQNNGV. CDR3 sequence reads: CASSFIAGYTYEQYF. Here the CDR3 DNA reads TGTGCCAGCAGCTTTATAGCGGGCTACACCTACGAGCAGTACTTC.

This clone was detected only once. The J gene is TRBJ1-6, the V gene TRBV7-8; a possible D gene is TRBD1 (6 bases). Per the germline V gene, CDR1 is SGHVS and CDR2 is FQNEAQ. V gave up 5 bases and J gave up 5 bases, with 13 bases separating them. This CDR3 is built from 15 residues. CDR3: CASSRTGNDNSPLHF. CDR3 nucleotides: TGTGCCAGCAGCAGAACAGGGAACGATAATTCACCCCTCCACTTT. The full variable domain, rest sourced from reference TRBV7-8 and TRBJ1-6, is GAGVSQSPRYKVAKRGQDVALRCDPISGHVSLFWYQQALGQGPEFLTYFQNEAQLDKSGLPSDRFFAERPEGSVSTLKIQRTQQEDSAVYLCASSRTGNDNSPLHFGNGTRLTVT.